The sequence of this T cell receptor beta chain was determined in a study of blood T cell repertoires in COVID-19. On the study more broadly: There were acute and convalescent COVID-19 samples, and they came from the United States, Italy and Spain. PBMCs, B-cell-depleted T cells, or T cells were the source of the cDNA or gDNA that made up the material.

Source study methods: Cell counts per sample came from amplifying reference gene primers. Profiled with immunoSEQ multiplex PCR; TCRdb holds only in-frame clones, not every one. V and J calls and clone size are as listed in that table; D and trimming were resolved from the DNA. The sample holds some 240,000 clones; 65% to 90% are singletons and the top ten take 1.4%. Germline V lookup: CDR1 MNHNY, CDR2 SVGAGI (reference sequence). The CDR3 runs 17 residues. J lost 2 bases, V lost 5 bases, and 12 bases had no gene match. The sequence was obtained from a woman between 40 and 55 years old who had recovered from COVID-19. The gene calls are TRBV6-6 and TRBJ1-2; the match to TRBD1 covers 9 bases. The sequencing input was peripheral blood. The CDR3 nucleotides are TGTGCCAGCAGTCCCCGGAGACAGGGGGTGAGGAACTATGGCTACACCTTC. This codes for CASSPRRQGVRNYGYTF.